This T cell receptor beta chain is from a study of shared clonotypes between healthy human individuals. The CDR3 is 14 amino acids. Germline lookup yields CDR1 MNHNS and CDR2 SASEGT. V gave up 0 bases and J gave up 5 bases, with 8 bases separating them. Clones were sequenced by immunoSEQ multiplex PCR, and TCRdb holds only the in-frame ones, with some missing. The table lists under 600,000 clones, around 77% of them singletons. This clone was counted many times. The J gene is TRBJ1-5, the V gene TRBV6-1; no clear D gene. Specimen: PBMCs. This TCR derives from a woman in her thirties or forties in good health. Some clones in this sample may be carry-over from other donors' samples. The CDR3 protein is CASSEARWDQPQHF. CDR3 DNA: TGTGCCAGCAGTGAAGCGCGATGGGATCAGCCCCAGCATTTT.